The following is a T cell receptor beta chain sequence with its context. Its antigen is not identified. Assay used: immunoSEQ multiplex PCR; TCRdb lists only in-frame clones, some missing. The sample comprises tens of thousands of clones, around two thirds of which are singletons, and less than 3.5% rests with the top ten. The data were obtained in a study of T cell clones after liver transplantation. Study-level results: Small, mixed patient groups and varying post-transplant times limit these conclusions. Low donor cell numbers restricted donor-reactive repertoire measurement in two subjects. Donor-reactive sequences fell more than third party-reactive ones, suggesting partial deletion.

The material sequenced was CD4+ T cells from blood, taken at the approximately 16-month timepoint. The source of this sequence is a human patient who received a liver transplant. Some T cells may originate from the graft donor.

The DNA for the CDR3 is TGTGCCAGCAGTTACTCAGTGAGTCGTAACTATGGCTACACCTTC. Translating gives CASSYSVSRNYGYTF. The chain couples TRBV6-5 to TRBJ1-2; D is unresolved. CDR3 size: 15 residues. V was clipped by 0 bases and J by 1 base, with 9 bases between them. Germline V lookup: CDR1 MNHEY, CDR2 SVGAGI.